Following are 10 T cell receptor beta chains from one sample sequenced in a study of shared clonotypes between healthy human individuals. TCRdb's copy holds only in-frame clones and misses some; the assay was immunoSEQ multiplex PCR. The sample records approximately 250,000 clones, 50% to 75% being singletons. Sequenced sample: memory CD4+ T cells sorted from blood. The subset was: CD45RA-negative fraction. The source of these receptors is a man in his thirties or forties in good health.

V gene TRBV5-4 combines with J gene TRBJ2-5, with D maybe TRBD1 (6 bases). This CDR3 is 14 amino acids long. V dropped 1 base and J dropped 5 bases, with 12 bases sitting between them. Germline CDR1 is SGHNT and CDR2 is YYREEE (reference sequence). CDR3 region: CASSLTGFGETQYF. CDR3 nucleotides: TGTGCCAGCAGCTTGACAGGGTTTGGGGAGACCCAGTACTTC.

This clone was recorded many times. J is TRBJ2-7 and V is TRBV4-3, with D unresolved. The CDR3 loop spans 18 amino acids. Looked up from germline, CDR1 is LGHNA and CDR2 is YSLEER. Trimming took off 0 bases at V and 4 bases at J, with 22 bases between the two ends. CDR3 DNA sequence: TGCGCCAGCAGCCAAGAATTTGATGGATATACGGTAGTATACGAGCAGTACTTC. Amino acid sequence: CASSQEFDGYTVVYEQYF.

V usage is TRBV5-1 and J usage is TRBJ1-1; no definite D call. Trimming cost V 3 bases and J 1 base, with 10 bases left between them. Germline assignment: CDR1 SGHRS and CDR2 YFSETQ. The CDR3 contains 14 residues. CDR3: CASSSWTGNTEAFF. The CDR3 DNA reads as TGCGCCAGCAGCTCATGGACCGGGAACACTGAAGCTTTCTTT.

The chain uses TRBV7-9 and TRBJ2-7, with D possibly being TRBD1 (5 bases). The CDR3 is 13 residues long. The germline gives CDR1 SEHNR, CDR2 FQNEAQ (reference sequence). Trimming left V 1 base short and J 3 bases short, with 7 bases between. In DNA, the CDR3 is TGTGCCAGCAGCTTAGACAGGTTCTACGAGCAGTACTTC. Translation gives CASSLDRFYEQYF.

This sequence joins TRBV10-3 and TRBJ1-1; a weak D match, TRBD1 (6 bases). V was trimmed by 8 bases and J by 2 bases, leaving 18 bases between them. Germline CDR1 reads ENHRY; CDR2 reads SYGVKD. The CDR3 totals 15 residues. The chain's CDR3 is CAIRGGLEANTEAFF. As DNA, the CDR3 is TGTGCCATCCGGGGGGGCCTCGAAGCCAACACTGAAGCTTTCTTT.

This clone was found once. The rearrangement uses TRBV11-2 and TRBJ2-5; D not certain. CDR1 and CDR2 (germline): SGHAT, FQNNGV. V lost 1 base to trimming and J lost 7 bases, with 10 bases between them. The CDR3 spans 13 residues. The CDR3 protein is CASSLGPDGTQYF. The CDR3 DNA reads as TGTGCCAGCAGCTTAGGGCCAGATGGGACCCAGTACTTC.

J is TRBJ2-2 and V is TRBV11-3; no firm D call. The CDR3 is 14 residues long. The V gene lost 0 bases and the J gene lost 6 bases, with 8 bases spanning the gap. CDR1 and CDR2 from the germline V gene are SGHNT and YENEEA. CDR3 sequence: CASSLEARSGELFF. CDR3 coding DNA: TGTGCCAGCAGCTTAGAGGCTAGATCCGGGGAGCTGTTTTTT.

The table lists this clone with a few counts. The rearrangement uses TRBV10-1 and TRBJ1-2; perhaps TRBD1 as D (5 bases). CDR1 and CDR2 (germline): WNHNN, SYGVQD (reference sequence). Trimming removed 5 bases from V and 0 bases from J, with 7 bases in between. This CDR3 spans 13 amino acids. The CDR3 region is CASSPTANYGYTF. CDR3 in DNA: TGCGCCAGCAGTCCGACAGCTAACTATGGCTACACCTTC.

The chain employs TRBV5-1 and TRBJ2-5; D is possibly TRBD1 or TRBD2 (5 bases each). This CDR3 has 13 amino acids. V was pared by 5 bases and J by 3 bases, with 11 bases between. Per germline, CDR1 SGHRS and CDR2 YFSETQ. The CDR3, as DNA: TGCGCCAGCAGTTGGGACCTCGAAGAGACCCAGTACTTC. Encoded protein: CASSWDLEETQYF.

As for this clone: Additional DNA sequences in this sample encode the identical CDR3. The chain has TRBV5-1 and TRBJ2-7, with TRBD2 matching 12 bases. The germline CDR1 and CDR2 sequences are SGHRS and YFSETQ. V lost 5 bases to trimming and J lost 5 bases; unmatched junction nucleotides: 8. The length of the CDR3 is 15 residues. Here the CDR3 reads CASRAGTSGRNEQYF. Here the CDR3 DNA reads TGCGCCAGCAGGGCCGGAACTAGCGGGAGGAACGAGCAGTACTTC. The whole variable domain, remainder taken from reference TRBV5-1 and TRBJ2-7, is KAGVTQTPRYLIKTRGQQVTLSCSPISGHRSVSWYQQTPGQGLQFLFEYFSETQRNKGNFPGRFSGRQFSNSRSEMNVSTLELGDSALYLCASRAGTSGRNEQYFGPGTRLTVT.